This is a list of T cell receptor beta chains from one sample in a study of response to subunit inactivated influenza vaccine. TCRdb called the RT-PCR reads again in MiXCR, with one record for every CDR3 protein. This sample has about 800,000 distinct CDR3 sequences; 20% to 25% occur once, and the top ten carry around 9.6%. The input for sequencing was PBMCs from blood, taken 4 to 6 days after vaccination. The receptors derive from a man over 45 who received an inactivated influenza vaccine. The CDR3 runs from the conserved cysteine through the conserved F or W. Fields, in order: J gene, V gene, CDR3 protein.

TRBJ2-3,TRBV19,CASSIAAAQTTDTQYF
TRBJ2-2,TRBV6-2/TRBV6-3,CASMTGTANTGELFF
TRBJ2-1,TRBV10-1,CASAGDLYNEQFF
TRBJ1-4,TRBV12-3/TRBV12-4,CASSYGAGEKLFF
TRBJ2-1,TRBV29-1,CSVESSGRSTYNEQFF
TRBJ1-6,TRBV18,CASSPPAGMGSPLHF
TRBJ1-2,TRBV20-1,CSAPSGGPGRMGGYTF
TRBJ2-3,TRBV7-2,CASSSSGLAGGIDTQYF
TRBJ1-1,TRBV14,CASSLLRGAEAFF
TRBJ2-7,TRBV10-3,CAISLLAGEGEQYF
TRBJ2-1,TRBV30,CAWSGGQGFYNEQFF
TRBJ2-1,TRBV6-2/TRBV6-3,CASSYSIASGTVGNEQFF
TRBJ2-2,TRBV20-1,CSARDLGRGNTGELFF
TRBJ2-1,TRBV20-1,CSARASGTAYNEQFF
TRBJ1-2,TRBV14,CASSPLGGEDYGYTF
TRBJ2-1,TRBV4-2,CASSQASGAYTWEQFF
TRBJ2-7,TRBV12-3/TRBV12-4,CASTSQFPAATYEQYF
TRBJ2-5,TRBV5-6,CASSVGQGETQYF